This T cell receptor beta chain was recorded in a study of metastatic and nonmetastatic thyroid tumors. No treatment of any kind had been given to any patient before thyroid surgery. Study findings and constraints: Malignant thyroid tumors reportedly had TCR beta diversity that was significantly higher than in benign nodules, in blood and tumor.

Via MiXCR, TCRdb re-called the PCR reads. The table includes about 43,000 clones, 9.5% to 12% detected once. This clone was counted many times. The antigen is not known. This CDR3 is built from 16 residues. The junction had 9 bases not matched to a gene; V was cut back by 6 bases and J by 3 bases. Germline V gene sequence: CDR1 MNHEY, CDR2 SMNVEV (reference sequence). Source material: blood. This receptor was identified in a female donor with papillary thyroid cancer or a benign thyroid nodule (not recorded which). Some clones in this sample may be carry-over from other donors' samples. The chain combines TRBV27 with TRBJ2-7; 12 nucleotides line up with TRBD2. CDR3 DNA sequence: TGTGCCAGCAGCCGGACTAGCGGGAACGACCACTACGAGCAGTACTTC. Amino acids: CASSRTSGNDHYEQYF.